This T cell receptor beta chain is from a study of regulatory and conventional T cells in RAG deficiency. Conventional CD4+ T cells were sorted from blood as CD25-low CD127-high cells. For this clone: Its antigen is not identified.

Some clones are missing from TCRdb's copy, which holds only in-frame ones; the method was immunoSEQ multiplex PCR. The sample comprises approximately 35,000 clones, roughly three quarters of which are singletons, and roughly 3% rests with the top ten. V was clipped by 3 bases and J by 5 bases, with 1 base between them. CDR3 length equals 10 residues. Germline V CDR1 and CDR2: MNHNS, SASEGT. Regarding the study as a whole: Omenn CD25-high CD127-low cells may be activated cells, not true Tregs.

The same data also contributed to another study, on regulatory T cells. That work adds: The PCR used 52 TRBV and 13 TRBJ primers.

The J gene is TRBJ1-1, the V gene TRBV6-1; no clear D gene. Material for sequencing was CD4+ effector T cells sorted from blood. This receptor was taken from a human donor in good health. CDR3 nucleotides: TGTGCCAGCAGTGATACTGAAGCTTTCTTT. This gives the protein CASSDTEAFF.